One sample yielded the 8 T cell receptor beta chains listed below, sequenced in a study of cytomegalovirus exposure and HLA in healthy donors. 60 Vbeta and 13 Jbeta primers were used in PCR. The table came from immunoSEQ multiplex PCR; TCRdb's copy has only in-frame clones and leaves some out. Here the sample spans fewer than 85,000 clones, 78% being singletons. The sample consisted of PBMCs. The source is a male donor in good health and CMV-seropositive.

The chain is built from TRBV5-1 and TRBJ2-3, with 15 positions matching TRBD2. Trimming at V came to 4 bases and at J to 4 bases, leaving 4 bases not matched to a gene. CDR1 is SGHRS and CDR2 is YFSETQ in the germline V gene. The CDR3 loop spans 16 amino acids. CDR3 bases: TGCGCCAGCAGCCAGGGACTAGCGGGGGGCTCAGATACGCAGTATTTT. The encoded protein is CASSQGLAGGSDTQYF.

This chain uses TRBV5-1 with TRBJ2-3; possible D gene TRBD1, 5 bases. This CDR3 contains 14 residues. With 7 bases removed from V and 4 bases from J, the gap between germline ends came to 16 bases. Germline V gene lookup returns CDR1 SGHRS and CDR2 YFSETQ. The CDR3 loop is CASHTGLTPDTQYF. In DNA, the CDR3 is TGCGCCAGCCATACAGGCCTAACCCCAGATACGCAGTATTTT.

The V gene is TRBV29-1, the J gene TRBJ2-5; 12 bases are a match to TRBD2. The V gene end was trimmed by 3 bases and the J gene end by 0 bases; junction bases not matched to a gene: 5. There are 16 residues in the CDR3. The germline gives CDR1 SQVTM, CDR2 ANQGSEA. CDR3 sequence: CSVEGGTSGYQETQYF. CDR3 nucleotide sequence: TGCAGCGTTGAGGGGGGGACTAGCGGGTACCAAGAGACCCAGTACTTC.

A few counts support this clone. This sequence joins TRBV4-1 and TRBJ1-2, with D possibly being TRBD1 (5 bases). Germline loops: CDR1 MGHRA, CDR2 YSYEKL. Trimming left V 0 bases short and J 7 bases short, with 12 bases between. There are 14 residues in the CDR3. CDR3 residues: CASSQDTGAGGYTF. The CDR3 DNA reads TGCGCCAGCAGCCAAGATACAGGAGCTGGTGGCTACACCTTC.

This chain connects TRBV6-6 to TRBJ1-2; possibly TRBD1 for D (5 bases). The germline gives CDR1 MNHNY, CDR2 SVGAGI (reference sequence). V was clipped by 5 bases and J by 0 bases, with 13 bases between them. The length of the CDR3 is 15 residues. CDR3 DNA: TGTGCCAGCAGTGCCGCGGGGACTTCTAACTATGGCTACACCTTC. Protein: CASSAAGTSNYGYTF.

V is TRBV28 and J is TRBJ2-7, with TRBD2 matching over 10 bases. V shed 6 bases, J shed 2 bases, and the junction held 4 bases outside the gene matches. The CDR3 has 14 amino acids. Germline CDR1 reads MDHEN; CDR2 reads SYDVKM. CDR3 nucleotides: TGTGCCAGCAGATTAGCGGGGGGCACCTACGAGCAGTACTTC. This sequence encodes CASRLAGGTYEQYF.

The chain couples TRBV28 to TRBJ1-3; 7 bases are shared with TRBD1. Germline V gives CDR1 MDHEN, CDR2 SYDVKM. The length of the CDR3 is 15 residues. The V and J ends lost 6 bases and 4 bases, in that order; junction bases with no gene match: 9. DNA for the CDR3: TGTGCCAGCAGCCTCGACAGGGCGAGGGGAAACACCATATATTTT. Its protein product is CASSLDRARGNTIYF.

This clone showed up just a few times. The chain is built from TRBV5-4 and TRBJ2-3, with D possibly being TRBD1 (6 bases). V was pared by 4 bases and J by 4 bases, with 16 bases between. Germline V gives CDR1 SGHNT, CDR2 YYREEE (reference sequence). CDR3 length equals 15 residues. The CDR3 DNA reads TGTGCCAGCAGCCCACACAGGGTGGTACCAGATACGCAGTATTTT. This codes for CASSPHRVVPDTQYF. The whole variable domain, filled in from reference TRBV5-4 and TRBJ2-3, reads ETGVTQSPTHLIKTRGQQVTLRCSSQSGHNTVSWYQQALGQGPQFIFQYYREEENGRGNFPPRFSGLQFPNYSSELNVNALELDDSALYLCASSPHRVVPDTQYFGPGTRLTVL.